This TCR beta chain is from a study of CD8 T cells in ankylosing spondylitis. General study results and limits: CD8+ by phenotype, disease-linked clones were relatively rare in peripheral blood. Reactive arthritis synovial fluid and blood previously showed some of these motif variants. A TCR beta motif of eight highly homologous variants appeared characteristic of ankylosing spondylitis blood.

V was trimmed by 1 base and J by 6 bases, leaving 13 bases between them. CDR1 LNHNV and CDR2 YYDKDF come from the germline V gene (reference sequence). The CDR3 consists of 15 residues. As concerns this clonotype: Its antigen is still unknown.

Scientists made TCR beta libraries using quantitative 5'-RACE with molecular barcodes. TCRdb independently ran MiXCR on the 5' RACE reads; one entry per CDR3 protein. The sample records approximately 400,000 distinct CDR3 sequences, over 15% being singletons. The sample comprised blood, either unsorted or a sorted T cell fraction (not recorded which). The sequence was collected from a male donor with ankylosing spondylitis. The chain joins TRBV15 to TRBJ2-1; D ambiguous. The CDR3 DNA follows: TGTGCCACCAGCAGAGGATATCTCACAGTCAATGAGCAGTTCTTC. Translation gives CATSRGYLTVNEQFF.